A single sample gave rise to the 8 T cell receptor beta chains below, sequenced in a study of tissue T cells after allogeneic stem cell transplantation. The protocol was immunoSEQ multiplex PCR, while the TCRdb copy is restricted to in-frame clones and leaves out a portion. The sample has 15,000 to 20,000 clones; about 70% are singletons. Sequenced material: spleen. Every receptor here comes from a female BALB/c mouse in good health. MHC haplotype here: H2-d.

A word on this clone: Mouse gene names and germline throughout. The read ends 1 residue early relative to the CDR3; the germline J gene fills the gap. The chain uses TRBV16 and TRBJ2-5, with 10 nucleotides matching TRBD2. Germline V lookup: CDR1 SGHSA, CDR2 FRNQAP. J was trimmed by 4 bases and V by 4 bases; bases with no gene match: 2. The CDR3 has 14 residues. The covered CDR3 bases are TGTGCAAGCAGCTCCGGACTGGGGGAAGACACCCAGTAC. Translated: CASSSGLGEDTQY. The CDR3 in full is CASSSGLGEDTQYF.

A word on this clone: The gene names given are mouse names. Incomplete CDR3 DNA: TGTGCCAGCAGTGATGCACCGGGACAGGGGGCAAACACAGAAGTCTTC. Its protein product is CASSDAPGQGANTEVF. The full CDR3 protein is CASSDAPGQGANTEVFF. V gene TRBV13-1 combines with J gene TRBJ1-1; 11 bases fit TRBD1. The read comes to an end 1 residue before the CDR3 does, leaving the germline J gene to fill in the end. V lost 0 bases to trimming and J lost 0 bases; unmatched junction nucleotides: 4. The length of the CDR3 is 17 residues. Per germline, CDR1 NSHNY and CDR2 SYGAGN.

To note about this clone: The gene symbols are mouse symbols. The read halts 1 residue ahead of the CDR3 end, with the missing end drawn from the germline J gene. This chain uses TRBV13-2 with TRBJ2-1; 9 nucleotides agree with TRBD2. Germline CDR1 NNHNN, CDR2 SYGAGS (reference sequence). This CDR3 has 16 residues. The V and J ends lost 0 bases and 3 bases, in that order; junction bases with no gene match: 4. The part of the CDR3 DNA that was read is TGTGCCAGCGGTGATGGGGCTGGGGGGGGCTATGCTGAGCAGTTC. It yields the protein CASGDGAGGGYAEQF. In full, the CDR3 reads CASGDGAGGGYAEQFF.

Of note for this clone: Gene names and germline match the mouse. From the germline J gene comes the end of the CDR3, since the read stops 1 residue before it. The V and J genes are TRBV13-2 and TRBJ2-4; the match to TRBD2 covers 10 bases. CDR1 NNHNN and CDR2 SYGAGS come from the germline V gene (reference sequence). Germline trimming cut 4 bases from V and 2 bases from J; bases unmatched to any gene: 7. The CDR3 totals 16 residues. CDR3 protein: CASGPHWGGLQNTLYF. The covered CDR3 bases are TGTGCCAGCGGTCCCCACTGGGGGGGGCTTCAAAACACCTTGTAC.

With respect to this clone: The listed genes are named as in mouse. The read finishes 1 residue shy of the CDR3 end, and the germline J gene is used to complete it. The genes are TRBV13-2 and TRBJ1-4; D uncertain. Trimming stripped 0 bases from V and 3 bases from J, with 9 bases between. The CDR3 runs 15 residues. The germline gives CDR1 NNHNN, CDR2 SYGAGS (reference sequence). CDR3 DNA (partial): TGTGCCAGCGGTGATGTGGGAAGGACCAACGAAAGATTATTT. Its protein is CASGDVGRTNERLF. The complete CDR3 sequence is CASGDVGRTNERLFF.

With regard to this clone: Gene names are mouse gene names. Sequencing ends 1 residue short of the CDR3 end; the germline J gene provides the rest. The chain links TRBV24 to TRBJ2-4; 11 bases agree with TRBD1. With V trimmed by 6 bases and J by 8 bases, 4 bases remained unmatched. Germline V gene lookup returns CDR1 KGHTA and CDR2 FRNEEI. This CDR3 has 13 residues. The part of the CDR3 DNA that was read is TGTGCCAGCAGGCGGACAGGGGGCTTCACCTTGTAC. This codes for CASRRTGGFTLY. The entire CDR3 sequence reads CASRRTGGFTLYF.

Concerning this clone: Gene labels here are mouse ones. The observed sequence ends 1 residue before the CDR3 terminus, with the missing tail filled in from the germline J gene. The V gene is TRBV19, the J gene TRBJ2-2; 8 nucleotides line up with TRBD1. Trimming took 7 bases from V and 1 from J; bases not matched to a gene: 3. In germline, CDR1 is FNHDT, CDR2 SITEND (reference sequence). The CDR3 extends over 14 amino acids. The sequenced part of the CDR3 DNA is TGTGCCAGCTCCGGGACAGGAAACACCGGGCAGCTCTAC. It codes for CASSGTGNTGQLY. The CDR3 in its entirety is CASSGTGNTGQLYF.

With respect to this clone: Germline and genes: mouse. Read data end 1 residue before the CDR3 end; the end is taken from the germline J gene. This rearrangement joins TRBV20 to TRBJ1-1; D is undetermined. The V end lost 6 bases, the J end lost 0 bases, and 8 bases lay between the germline ends. CDR3 length: 12 amino acids. CDR1 GFQATS and CDR2 STVNSAI come from the germline V gene. CDR3: CGANSANTEVFF. The DNA read from the CDR3 is TGTGGTGCAAACAGTGCAAACACAGAAGTCTTC.